The sequence of this T cell receptor (beta chain) was determined in a study of blood T cell repertoires in COVID-19. Study as a whole: Sites across the United States, Italy and Spain contributed samples from acute and convalescent COVID-19.

How the authors handled the data: Reference gene primer amplification gave estimated nucleated cell counts. Measured with immunoSEQ multiplex PCR; TCRdb has only the in-frame clones, and not every one. V, J and clone size derive from that table, while D and trimming were established from the DNA sequence. The sample shows roughly 35,000 clones, around nine tenths of them seen only once. Per germline, CDR1 LGHDT and CDR2 YNNKEL (reference sequence). The CDR3 length is 13 residues. J was trimmed by 6 bases and V by 1 base; bases with no gene match: 2. This TCR was recovered from a man in his sixties with active COVID-19. Sequencing used peripheral blood. The rearrangement uses TRBV3-1 (or the pseudogene TRBV3-2) and TRBJ1-2, with 7 bases fitting TRBD1. The CDR3 loop reads CASSQARGDGYTF. The CDR3 DNA sequence: TGTGCCAGCAGCCAAGCCAGGGGGGATGGCTACACCTTC.